The 25 T cell receptor beta chains below were found in one sample sequenced in a study of shared clonotypes between healthy human individuals. Only in-frame clones appear in the TCRdb table, and some are missing; sequencing was by immunoSEQ multiplex PCR. The table records approximately 2,000,000 clones, about nine tenths of them present only once. The sample comprised naive CD4+ T cells from PBMCs. Indicated subset: CD45RA+ positively selected. Source of these receptors: a man aged 18 to 30 in good health. Some clones in this sample may be carry-over from other donors' samples.

The CDR3 is CASSVAGGFEDTQYF. CDR3 coding DNA: TGTGCCAGCAGCGTAGCGGGAGGGTTTGAAGATACGCAGTATTTT. The genes are TRBV9 and TRBJ2-3; 8 positions agree with TRBD2. Germline V CDR1 and CDR2: SGDLS, YYNGEE. The J segment lost 5 bases and the V segment lost 0 bases, leaving 5 bases of the junction unmatched. The CDR3 loop spans 15 amino acids.

The chain recombines TRBV28 with TRBJ1-4, with a weak D call TRBD1 (5 bases). This CDR3 spans 14 amino acids. Germline CDR1 and CDR2: MDHEN and SYDVKM. V lost 10 bases and J lost 6, with 18 bases in between. The CDR3 bases are TGTGCCACTTCCCGGGGGGGGAACGATGAAAAACTGTTTTTT. The encoded protein is CATSRGGNDEKLFF.

The chain uses TRBV2 and TRBJ2-5; TRBD2 aligns across 10 bases. J lost 3 bases, V lost 5 bases, and 9 bases had no gene match. Per germline, CDR1 SNHLY and CDR2 FYNNEI. This CDR3 spans 16 amino acids. The CDR3 sequence: CASSKSALAGEETQYF. CDR3 coding DNA: TGTGCCAGCAGTAAAAGCGCCCTAGCGGGAGAAGAGACCCAGTACTTC. The variable domain in full, with the rest retrieved from reference TRBV2 and TRBJ2-5, is EPEVTQTPSHQVTQMGQEVILRCVPISNHLYFYWYRQILGQKVEFLVSFYNNEISEKSEIFDDQFSVERPDGSNFTLKIRSTKLEDSAMYFCASSKSALAGEETQYFGPGTRLLVL.

The genes are TRBV4-3 and TRBJ2-2; 11 bases match TRBD2. J was trimmed by 5 bases and V by 1 base; bases with no gene match: 12. There are 19 residues in the CDR3. The germline gives CDR1 LGHNA, CDR2 YSLEER. The DNA of the CDR3 is TGCGCCAGCAGCCAAGCCCGGGGGCTAGCGGGAGGTTGGACCGGGGAGCTGTTTTTT. Amino acid sequence: CASSQARGLAGGWTGELFF.

This chain uses TRBV28 with TRBJ2-3, with D perhaps matching TRBD1 or TRBD2 (5 bases each). The CDR3 spans 16 residues. Trimming pared 5 bases from V and 2 bases from J, leaving 17 bases between. CDR1 and CDR2 (germline): MDHEN, SYDVKM. The DNA for the CDR3 is TGTGCCAGCAGTCCGTCCCCCGGGACGGTCACAGATACGCAGTATTTT. Protein: CASSPSPGTVTDTQYF. Together with reference TRBV28 and TRBJ2-3, the CDR3 gives the full variable domain: DVKVTQSSRYLVKRTGEKVFLECVQDMDHENMFWYRQDPGLGLRLIYFSYDVKMKEKGDIPEGYSVSREKKERFSLILESASTNQTSMYLCASSPSPGTVTDTQYFGPGTRLTVL.

The genes are TRBV18 and TRBJ2-5; no definite D call. The CDR3 consists of 15 residues. Trimming removed 0 bases from V and 2 bases from J, with 10 bases in between. CDR1 is KGHSH and CDR2 is LQKENI in the germline V gene. The CDR3 bases are TGTGCCAGCTCACCACCAATGGCACAGCAAGAGACCCAGTACTTC. It is translated as CASSPPMAQQETQYF.

This clone is a singleton in its sample. V usage is TRBV9 and J usage is TRBJ2-1, with 7 bases matching TRBD2. J gave up 5 bases and V 2 bases, and 7 bases lay outside the gene matches. Germline V gives CDR1 SGDLS, CDR2 YYNGEE. The CDR3 sequence is 15 residues long. In nucleotides, the CDR3 is TGTGCCAGCAGCGTCAGCGGGGTCGGGAACAATGAGCAGTTCTTC. Translation gives CASSVSGVGNNEQFF.

The chain links TRBV30 to TRBJ2-1; 8 nucleotides align to TRBD1. The CDR3 length is 16 residues. The V gene end was trimmed by 1 base and the J gene end by 10 bases; junction bases not matched to a gene: 15. Germline values: CDR1 GTSNPN, CDR2 SVGIG (reference sequence). CDR3 loop: CAWSAGRGQGAGEQFF. The CDR3 DNA reads as TGTGCCTGGAGTGCGGGGAGAGGGCAGGGGGCAGGAGAGCAGTTCTTC.

The chain is built from TRBV19 and TRBJ1-4; 7 positions agree with TRBD1. J lost 8 bases, V lost 5 bases, and 11 bases had no gene match. The CDR3 is 15 amino acids. Germline assignment: CDR1 LNHDA and CDR2 SQIVND (reference sequence). CDR3 sequence: CASSPQTGRNEKLFF. CDR3 DNA: TGTGCCAGTAGTCCCCAGACAGGGCGTAACGAAAAACTGTTTTTT.

This clone appeared once. The rearrangement uses TRBV9 and TRBJ2-2, with 10 bases matching TRBD2. J gave up 3 bases and V 4 bases, and 3 bases lay outside the gene matches. The germline CDR1 and CDR2 sequences are SGDLS and YYNGEE. This CDR3 has 15 amino acids. CDR3 coding DNA: TGTGCCAGCAGCAAGAGCGGGAGGGACACCGGGGAGCTGTTTTTT. Amino acid sequence: CASSKSGRDTGELFF.

The V and J genes are TRBV10-3 and TRBJ1-2, with 9 bases identical to TRBD1. Germline V lookup: CDR1 ENHRY, CDR2 SYGVKD. Trimming cost V 4 bases and J 7 bases; bases outside gene matches: 10. This CDR3 comprises 15 residues. CDR3 DNA: TGTGCCATCAGTGCCCCGGGACAGGGAAGCTCTGGCTACACCTTC. Protein sequence: CAISAPGQGSSGYTF.

In regard to this clone: The same CDR3 also results from other DNA sequences found in this sample. The chain recombines TRBV18 with TRBJ2-7; D uncertain. CDR1 is KGHSH and CDR2 is LQKENI in the germline V gene. CDR3 size: 14 residues. V was trimmed by 0 bases and J by 4 bases, leaving 10 bases between them. CDR3 DNA: TGTGCCAGCTCACCACCGGGCAGGCCTTACGAGCAGTACTTC. It translates to CASSPPGRPYEQYF.

The chain couples TRBV20-1 to TRBJ1-1; D remains unclear. CDR1 and CDR2 from the germline V gene are DFQATT and SNEGSKA (reference sequence). V lost 6 bases, J lost 2 bases, and 7 bases lay in between. The CDR3 contains 11 residues. The CDR3 bases are TGCAGTGCGCAGAGAAACACTGAAGCTTTCTTT. It is translated as CSAQRNTEAFF.

The V call is TRBV27, the J call TRBJ2-1; TRBD2 matches at 7 bases. The V gene end was trimmed by 3 bases and the J gene end by 10 bases; junction bases not matched to a gene: 9. This CDR3 is built from 14 residues. Germline V lookup: CDR1 MNHEY, CDR2 SMNVEV (reference sequence). CDR3 amino acids: CASSFGSGIQEQFF. The CDR3 DNA is TGTGCCAGCAGTTTTGGAAGCGGGATACAGGAGCAGTTCTTC.

The chain uses TRBV28 and TRBJ1-5; tentative D call: TRBD1 (5 bases). Trimming cost V 8 bases and J 9 bases, with 17 bases left between them. CDR1 and CDR2 (germline): MDHEN, SYDVKM. The CDR3 extends over 13 amino acids. As DNA, the CDR3 is TGTGCCAGCGCAACGGGGCCCGTAGGGCCCCAGCATTTT. Residues: CASATGPVGPQHF.

This chain links TRBV18 with TRBJ2-5, with TRBD1 matching over 8 bases. CDR3 size: 15 residues. V shed 3 bases, J shed 5 bases, and the junction held 8 bases outside the gene matches. The V gene's germline CDR1 is KGHSH and CDR2 LQKENI. In DNA form, the CDR3 reads TGTGCCAGCTCACCTGTCTCAGGGGGCCAGGAGACCCAGTACTTC. Translated: CASSPVSGGQETQYF.

The chain links TRBV5-1 to TRBJ2-5, with D possibly TRBD1 on 6 matching bases. Germline CDR1 SGHRS, CDR2 YFSETQ. Trimming cost V 0 bases and J 7 bases, with 13 bases left between them. The CDR3 contains 14 residues. CDR3 amino acids: CASSLEGGEGTQYF. CDR3 nucleotides: TGCGCCAGCAGCTTGGAAGGGGGAGAAGGGACCCAGTACTTC.

The chain uses TRBV2 and TRBJ2-5, with 8 bases aligning to TRBD2. Looked up from germline, CDR1 is SNHLY and CDR2 is FYNNEI. V shed 2 bases and J 1 base; nucleotides not matched to a gene: 9. The CDR3 is made up of 17 amino acids. CDR3 region: CASSETQSGGFQETQYF. DNA for the CDR3: TGTGCCAGCAGTGAAACTCAGAGCGGGGGCTTCCAAGAGACCCAGTACTTC.

This clone was counted only a few times. The genes are TRBV5-1 and TRBJ1-4; the D is unclear. In germline, CDR1 is SGHRS, CDR2 YFSETQ. The CDR3 has 13 residues. V gave up 2 bases and J gave up 6 bases, with 8 bases separating them. The CDR3 region has the DNA TGCGCCAGCAGCTTCGGGCAGGATGAAAAACTGTTTTTT. Protein sequence: CASSFGQDEKLFF.

This chain joins TRBV4-1 and TRBJ2-3, with 9 bases lining up with TRBD1. J lost 3 bases, V lost 0 bases, and 4 bases had no gene match. This CDR3 spans 16 amino acids. CDR1 and CDR2 (germline): MGHRA, YSYEKL. CDR3 coding DNA: TGCGCCAGCAGCCAAGAAGGGACAGGGAGAACAGATACGCAGTATTTT. This gives the protein CASSQEGTGRTDTQYF.

About this clone itself: Other DNA sequences in the same sample also yield this CDR3. This chain uses TRBV5-1 with TRBJ1-2; a weak D match, TRBD1 (5 bases). Germline CDR1 and CDR2: SGHRS and YFSETQ. V gave up 2 bases and J gave up 4 bases, with 9 bases separating them. CDR3 length: 13 amino acids. The CDR3 region is CASSFTGAYGYTF. The DNA of the CDR3 is TGCGCCAGCAGCTTCACAGGCGCCTATGGCTACACCTTC.

The chain has TRBV19 and TRBJ2-1; TRBD2 matches 14 bases. Trimming at V came to 8 bases and at J to 8 bases, leaving 8 bases not matched to a gene. Germline loops: CDR1 LNHDA, CDR2 SQIVND (reference sequence). This CDR3 comprises 15 residues. CDR3 coding DNA: TGTGCCAGTCGGGGACTAGCGGGAGTAATCGATGAGCAGTTCTTC. Translating gives CASRGLAGVIDEQFF.

This chain joins TRBV7-9 and TRBJ2-1, with 11 bases matching TRBD2. The CDR3 has 15 residues. In germline, CDR1 is SEHNR, CDR2 FQNEAQ (reference sequence). Trimming cost V 4 bases and J 8 bases; bases outside gene matches: 7. CDR3 protein: CASSSLLAGGDEQFF. In nucleotides, the CDR3 is TGTGCCAGCAGCTCTCTGCTAGCGGGAGGCGATGAGCAGTTCTTC.

This clone was seen only once. CDR3 region: CAISHEAVLEGAQYF. The CDR3 DNA sequence: TGTGCCATCAGTCACGAGGCAGTATTAGAGGGGGCCCAGTACTTC. V is TRBV10-3 and J is TRBJ2-5; D is possibly TRBD1 (6 bases). Germline CDR1 is ENHRY and CDR2 is SYGVKD. Trimming took 5 bases from V and 9 from J, leaving 22 bases between them. This CDR3 contains 15 residues.

This rearrangement joins TRBV28 to TRBJ1-2, with 7 bases that match TRBD1. This CDR3 comprises 15 residues. The J segment lost 2 bases and the V segment lost 3 bases, leaving 6 bases of the junction unmatched. Germline loops: CDR1 MDHEN, CDR2 SYDVKM. The CDR3 reads CASSFQGGPNYGYTF. CDR3 nucleotides: TGTGCCAGCAGTTTTCAGGGGGGACCGAACTATGGCTACACCTTC.